Listed here are 17 T cell receptor beta chains from one sample, sequenced in a study of shared clonotypes between healthy human individuals. Profiled with immunoSEQ multiplex PCR; TCRdb holds only in-frame clones, not every one. The data contain roughly 1 million clones, around 78% of them singletons. Sequencing was carried out using memory CD4+ T cells from PBMCs. Subset indicated: CD45RA-negative fraction. Receptors were obtained from a man between 18 and 29 years old in good health. Some clones in this sample may be carry-over from other donors' samples.

The genes are TRBV5-1 and TRBJ2-3, with D possibly called TRBD1 or TRBD2 (5 bases each). This CDR3 is built from 13 residues. V lost 7 bases to trimming and J lost 2 bases, with 11 bases between them. Germline CDR1 SGHRS, CDR2 YFSETQ. The CDR3 DNA is TGCGCCAGCCACCGGGACCTCACAGATACGCAGTATTTT. It translates to CASHRDLTDTQYF.

A note on this clone: Other DNA sequences in this specimen translate into the identical CDR3. CDR3 coding DNA: TGCAGCGTTCGGCAGGGGTGGGGCATGAACACTGAAGCTTTCTTT. It translates to CSVRQGWGMNTEAFF. The rearrangement joins TRBV29-1 to TRBJ1-1; D possibly corresponds to TRBD1 (6 bases). The CDR3 loop spans 15 amino acids. CDR1 is SQVTM and CDR2 is ANQGSEA in the germline V gene. Trimming stripped 5 bases from V and 0 bases from J, with 16 bases between.

This clone was observed a single time. The chain uses TRBV18 and TRBJ1-5, with D perhaps matching TRBD1 (5 bases). Germline CDR1 is KGHSH and CDR2 is LQKENI. V lost 5 bases and J 0 bases, leaving 11 bases between the germline ends. This CDR3 is 15 amino acids long. For the CDR3, the DNA is TGTGCCAGCTCATCGACAGACCATAGCAATCAGCCCCAGCATTTT. It translates to CASSSTDHSNQPQHF.

This sequence joins TRBV7-6 and TRBJ1-4; 8 bases are shared with TRBD1. The V gene's germline CDR1 is SGHVS and CDR2 FNYEAQ. With 5 bases clipped from V and 5 bases from J, the junction kept 4 bases outside the gene matches. The CDR3 has 14 amino acids. CDR3 region: CASSKDRVNEKLFF. The CDR3 DNA is TGTGCCAGCAGCAAGGACAGGGTGAATGAAAAACTGTTTTTT.

The genes are TRBV6-5 and TRBJ1-5; 9 nucleotides line up with TRBD1. The CDR3 consists of 15 residues. V lost 6 bases, J lost 4 bases, and 7 bases stayed unmatched. Germline V gives CDR1 MNHEY, CDR2 SVGAGI. The CDR3: CASRRQGEGNQPQHF. The CDR3 DNA reads as TGTGCCAGCAGGAGACAGGGGGAGGGAAATCAGCCCCAGCATTTT.

The chain recombines TRBV6-5 with TRBJ1-2; D is possibly TRBD1 (5 bases). The CDR3 totals 15 residues. V was shortened by 0 bases and J by 4 bases, with 12 bases between the two germline ends. Germline V gene sequence: CDR1 MNHEY, CDR2 SVGAGI. DNA of the CDR3: TGTGCCAGCAGTTACTCGTCTGGTGGGGGCTATGGCTACACCTTC. Amino acid sequence: CASSYSSGGGYGYTF.

This clone occurred a few times. The chain couples TRBV7-2 to TRBJ2-2; D call uncertain. The CDR3 consists of 14 residues. Germline CDR1 is SGHTA and CDR2 is FQGNSA. Trimming took 1 base from V and 4 from J, leaving 7 bases between them. This chain's CDR3 is CASSLGRSTGELFF. For the CDR3, the DNA is TGTGCCAGCAGCTTAGGGCGAAGCACCGGGGAGCTGTTTTTT.

The chain links TRBV2 to TRBJ1-1; D might be TRBD1 (5 bases). Between the trimmed V and J ends, which lost 7 bases and 5 bases, there was a span of 14 bases. The CDR3 has 13 residues. Per the germline V gene, CDR1 is SNHLY and CDR2 is FYNNEI. CDR3 DNA sequence: TGTGCCAGCATCATGGGGCGGACGACTGAAGCTTTCTTT. Translation: CASIMGRTTEAFF.

The genes are TRBV20-1 and TRBJ2-3; no clear D. Looked up from germline, CDR1 is DFQATT and CDR2 is SNEGSKA (reference sequence). V gave up 2 bases and J gave up 8 bases, with 8 bases separating them. The CDR3 consists of 11 residues. The CDR3 bases are TGCAGTGCTAGACACGAGAGTACGCAGTATTTT. Its protein product is CSARHESTQYF.

This clone was picked up a small number of times. This same CDR3 is encoded by further DNA sequences in the sample. The gene calls are TRBV2 and TRBJ1-2; D is unclear. CDR1 and CDR2 from the germline V gene are SNHLY and FYNNEI. This CDR3 has 12 amino acids. Trimming removed 2 bases from V and 4 bases from J, with 5 bases in between. The CDR3 nucleotides are TGTGCCAGCAGTGAATCCGGCTATGGCTACACCTTC. Residues: CASSESGYGYTF.

The count of this clone is one. V and J are TRBV7-6 and TRBJ2-3; D is unresolved. Trimming removed 6 bases from V and 2 bases from J, with 9 bases in between. The CDR3 loop spans 13 amino acids. The germline gives CDR1 SGHVS, CDR2 FNYEAQ. This chain's CDR3 is CASRESSTDTQYF. The CDR3 DNA reads as TGTGCCAGCAGAGAGAGCTCCACAGATACGCAGTATTTT.

A word on this clone: This specimen includes other DNA sequences encoding the same CDR3. The J gene is TRBJ1-3, the V gene TRBV6-5; D gene uncertain. The CDR3 has 14 amino acids. The V gene's germline CDR1 is MNHEY and CDR2 SVGAGI. V was cut by 0 bases and J by 1 base, with 4 bases left in between. The CDR3 DNA reads TGTGCCAGCAGTTACTCCGTTTCTGGAAACACCATATATTTT. This codes for CASSYSVSGNTIYF.

The V gene is TRBV28, the J gene TRBJ1-2; D perhaps matches TRBD1 (6 bases). This CDR3 region has 15 residues. Trimming removed 3 bases from V and 4 bases from J, with 15 bases in between. CDR1 and CDR2 from the germline V gene are MDHEN and SYDVKM. The DNA for the CDR3 is TGTGCCAGCAGTTTGGCGGCCAGGGGTTTCTATGGCTACACCTTC. It translates to CASSLAARGFYGYTF.

This clone was counted a single time. The chain couples TRBV29-1 to TRBJ1-2, with 9 positions matching TRBD1. J gave up 4 bases and V 6 bases, and 3 bases lay outside the gene matches. Germline CDR1 reads SQVTM; CDR2 reads ANQGSEA. The CDR3 is 12 residues long. The CDR3 coding sequence is TGCAGCGTGAGGACAGGGGTCTATGGCTACACCTTC. Amino acids: CSVRTGVYGYTF.

This clone was counted between two and nine times. V is TRBV29-1 and J is TRBJ2-1; no definite D call. V was clipped by 3 bases and J by 0 bases, with 9 bases between them. The CDR3 has 14 residues. Germline lookup yields CDR1 SQVTM and CDR2 ANQGSEA. The CDR3 coding sequence is TGCAGCGTTGACTCCGCTCGCTCCTACAATGAGCAGTTCTTC. Translated, it gives CSVDSARSYNEQFF.

The V call is TRBV30, the J call TRBJ1-3; D gene uncertain. The CDR3 sequence is 14 residues long. Trimming left V 0 bases short and J 0 bases short, with 6 bases between. Germline CDR1 is GTSNPN and CDR2 is SVGIG (reference sequence). In DNA form, the CDR3 reads TGTGCCTGGAGTGTACTTAACTCTGGAAACACCATATATTTT. It is translated as CAWSVLNSGNTIYF.

The count of this clone is one. The chain combines TRBV7-9 with TRBJ1-2; TRBD1 aligns across 9 bases. Per germline, CDR1 SEHNR and CDR2 FQNEAQ (reference sequence). There are 13 residues in the CDR3. The V and J ends lost 5 bases and 7 bases, in that order; junction bases with no gene match: 5. CDR3 bases: TGTGCCAGCAGCCAAACAGGGGGCTTTGGCTACACCTTC. This encodes CASSQTGGFGYTF. Together with reference TRBV7-9 and TRBJ1-2, the CDR3 gives the full variable domain: DTGVSQNPRHKITKRGQNVTFRCDPISEHNRLYWYRQTLGQGPEFLTYFQNEAQLEKSRLLSDRFSAERPKGSFSTLEIQRTEQGDSAMYLCASSQTGGFGYTFGSGTRLTVV.